The clone carrying this T cell receptor (beta chain) appeared once. Its matching antigen is unknown. The method was immunoSEQ multiplex PCR; TCRdb's version includes in-frame clones alone and lacks a portion of them. In the table there are 120,000 to 150,000 clones, 75% to 90% of which are singletons. The data belong to a study of T cell responses to AZD1222 COVID-19 vaccine. Germline lookup yields CDR1 SNHLY and CDR2 FYNNEI. The CDR3 has 16 amino acids. Trimming took 7 bases from V and 6 from J; bases not matched to a gene: 17. The study, taken as a whole, reports: Clonal diversity may have been underestimated, and the donors were mostly white British, with more females than males.

The gene calls are TRBV2 and TRBJ2-7; 8 nucleotides align to TRBD1. The sequence was collected from an adult in good health. The sample here was peripheral blood, taken on day 0 of MenACWY control vaccination. CDR3 sequence (DNA): TGTGCCAGCATGCGACAGGGGACCTACGTTGTTGGCGAGCAGTACTTC. This translates into CASMRQGTYVVGEQYF.